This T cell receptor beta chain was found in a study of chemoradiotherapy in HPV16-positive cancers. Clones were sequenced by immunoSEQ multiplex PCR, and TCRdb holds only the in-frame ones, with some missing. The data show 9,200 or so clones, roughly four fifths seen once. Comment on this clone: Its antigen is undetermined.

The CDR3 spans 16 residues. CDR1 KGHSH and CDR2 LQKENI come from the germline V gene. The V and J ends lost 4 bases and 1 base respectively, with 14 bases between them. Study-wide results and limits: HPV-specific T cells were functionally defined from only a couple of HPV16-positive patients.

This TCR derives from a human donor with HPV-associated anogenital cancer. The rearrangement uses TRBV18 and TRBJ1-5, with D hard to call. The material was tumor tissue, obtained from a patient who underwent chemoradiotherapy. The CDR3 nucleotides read TGTGCCAGCTCACTGGACCCCGGCGGGAGCAATCAGCCCCAGCATTTT. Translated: CASSLDPGGSNQPQHF. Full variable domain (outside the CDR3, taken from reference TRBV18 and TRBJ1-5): NAGVMQNPRHLVRRRGQEARLRCSPMKGHSHVYWYRQLPEEGLKFMVYLQKENIIDESGMPKERFSAEFPKEGPSILRIQQVVRGDSAAYFCASSLDPGGSNQPQHFGDGTRLSIL.